These 30 T cell receptor beta chains share one sample of origin, sequenced in a study of shared clonotypes between healthy human individuals. Positive CCR7 selection of CD45RO-negative cells yielded the naive CD8 cells, and terminally differentiated effector memory CD45RA+ cells were excluded. The protocol was immunoSEQ multiplex PCR, while the TCRdb copy is restricted to in-frame clones and leaves out a portion. The table has around 1.9 million clones, around 93% seen once. Source material: naive CD8+ T cells from PBMCs. These TCRs come from a man aged 18-30 years in good health. Some clones in this sample may be carry-over from other donors' samples.

A remark on this clone: The junction differs from germline at one of its ends, possibly a read error. The chain is built from TRBV11-2 and TRBJ2-6, with a tentative D call TRBD1 (6 bases). Per the germline V gene, CDR1 is SGHAT and CDR2 is FQNNGV. The length of the CDR3 is 17 residues. The CDR3 region has the DNA TGTGCCAGCAGCTCCACAGGCGGCCCCCTAGGGGGCAACGTCCTGACTTTC. This codes for CASSSTGGPLGGNVLTF.

The J gene is TRBJ2-3, the V gene TRBV11-2; TRBD2 matches 9 bases. CDR3 size: 18 residues. The V gene end was trimmed by 0 bases and the J gene end by 2 bases; junction bases not matched to a gene: 9. Germline V gene sequence: CDR1 SGHAT, CDR2 FQNNGV. CDR3 sequence reads: CASSLDLAGGGDTDTQYF. DNA for the CDR3: TGTGCCAGCAGCTTAGATCTTGCGGGAGGGGGTGACACAGATACGCAGTATTTT.

Of note for this clone: This CDR3 is also generated by other DNA sequences in the sample. The chain combines TRBV11-2 with TRBJ2-5, with a weak D call TRBD2 (6 bases). V lost 3 bases to trimming and J lost 2 bases, with 7 bases between them. This CDR3 has 13 residues. Germline V CDR1 and CDR2: SGHAT, FQNNGV. The CDR3 loop reads CASSLGGQETQYF. CDR3 DNA: TGTGCCAGCAGCTTGGGGGGACAAGAGACCCAGTACTTC.

The chain uses TRBV7-8 and TRBJ2-1; D remains unclear. CDR1 SGHVS and CDR2 FQNEAQ come from the germline V gene. V dropped 0 bases and J dropped 5 bases, with 2 bases sitting between them. This CDR3 comprises 12 residues. Here the CDR3 reads CASSLADNEQFF. CDR3 nucleotide sequence: TGTGCCAGCAGCTTAGCGGACAATGAGCAGTTCTTC.

This clone has a handful of counts. The chain couples TRBV4-3 to TRBJ2-5; D not resolved. CDR1 LGHNA and CDR2 YSLEER come from the germline V gene. V was trimmed by 0 bases and J by 5 bases, leaving 7 bases between them. This CDR3 comprises 13 residues. The CDR3 DNA sequence: TGCGCCAGCAGCCAAGACTATCTCGAGACCCAGTACTTC. This gives the protein CASSQDYLETQYF.

V usage is TRBV10-3 and J usage is TRBJ2-7, with 7 positions matching TRBD1. With V trimmed by 4 bases and J by 1 base, 7 bases remained unmatched. The CDR3 runs to 15 residues. Germline CDR1 is ENHRY and CDR2 is SYGVKD. The CDR3 coding sequence is TGTGCCATCAGTGTCGGGACAGACCCTTCCTACGAGCAGTACTTC. Protein product: CAISVGTDPSYEQYF.

This chain uses TRBV11-1 with TRBJ1-1, with unresolved D. The CDR3 totals 13 residues. V was clipped by 1 base and J by 8 bases, with 11 bases between them. Germline-derived CDR1 and CDR2 are SGHAT and FQDESV (reference sequence). The DNA of the CDR3 is TGTGCCAGCAGCTTAGGGCGGCCGACCGAAGCTTTCTTT. It codes for CASSLGRPTEAFF.

In this sample, this clone turned up a few times. CDR3 amino acids: CASSTDPDTEAFF. In nucleotides, the CDR3 is TGTGCCAGTAGCACAGACCCAGACACTGAAGCTTTCTTT. The chain joins TRBV19 to TRBJ1-1, with unresolved D. The V gene lost 6 bases and the J gene lost 3 bases, with 11 bases spanning the gap. Germline V CDR1 and CDR2: LNHDA, SQIVND (reference sequence). The CDR3 has 13 residues.

J is TRBJ1-1 and V is TRBV27; TRBD1 agrees at 8 bases. The CDR3 consists of 15 residues. After removal of 8 bases from V and 11 bases from J, the junction contained 19 bases not matched to a gene. Germline V gives CDR1 MNHEY, CDR2 SMNVEV (reference sequence). The CDR3: CASVQGQGAYGWAFF. The DNA of the CDR3 is TGTGCCAGCGTCCAAGGGCAGGGGGCATACGGGTGGGCTTTCTTT.

This clone was seen just once. The V call is TRBV6-6, the J call TRBJ1-4; D is ambiguous. The germline V gene has CDR1 MNHNY and CDR2 SVGAGI (reference sequence). V was shortened by 6 bases and J by 8 bases, with 22 bases between the two germline ends. The CDR3 is made up of 16 amino acids. CDR3 in amino acids: CASRKSRTGDAEKLFF. As DNA, the CDR3 is TGTGCCAGCAGGAAATCGAGAACTGGAGATGCCGAAAAACTGTTTTTT.

This rearrangement joins TRBV7-9 to TRBJ2-1, with D tentatively TRBD2 (5 bases). This CDR3 region has 18 residues. Germline lookup yields CDR1 SEHNR and CDR2 FQNEAQ (reference sequence). The V end was cut by 3 bases, the J end by 0 bases, with 18 bases between. CDR3 coding DNA: TGTGCCAGCAGCTTCCCCAGGACTGGCGTAAGCTCCTACAATGAGCAGTTCTTC. Translating gives CASSFPRTGVSSYNEQFF.

The rearrangement links TRBV30 to TRBJ2-7; D ambiguous. Germline V CDR1 and CDR2: GTSNPN, SVGIG (reference sequence). CDR3 length: 12 residues. V was trimmed by 4 bases and J by 2 bases, leaving 9 bases between them. The CDR3 loop reads CAWIGGAYEQYF. CDR3 nucleotide sequence: TGTGCCTGGATCGGCGGTGCCTACGAGCAGTACTTC.

The chain recombines TRBV28 with TRBJ2-1; TRBD2 is a possible D gene (6 bases). Between the trimmed V and J ends, which lost 6 bases and 4 bases, there was a span of 16 bases. The CDR3 covers 15 residues. The germline V gene encodes CDR1 MDHEN and CDR2 SYDVKM. The CDR3 DNA reads as TGTGCCAGCAGCATTCTAGCGATCCCTTACAATGAGCAGTTCTTC. This sequence encodes CASSILAIPYNEQFF.

V usage is TRBV5-4 and J usage is TRBJ2-7; 9 nucleotides line up with TRBD1. Germline V lookup: CDR1 SGHNT, CDR2 YYREEE (reference sequence). J was trimmed by 5 bases and V by 0 bases; bases with no gene match: 3. This CDR3 contains 14 residues. This CDR3 is CASSLGDRVHEQYF. The CDR3 bases are TGTGCCAGCAGCTTGGGGGACAGGGTCCACGAGCAGTACTTC.

This CDR3 reads CASSLGSFTDTQYF. The CDR3 DNA reads as TGTGCCAGCAGTCTCGGATCATTCACAGATACGCAGTATTTT. The chain couples TRBV27 to TRBJ2-3; no definite D call. The germline V and J ends were trimmed by 5 bases and 2 bases, with 11 bases remaining between them. The CDR3 covers 14 residues. The germline CDR1 and CDR2 sequences are MNHEY and SMNVEV (reference sequence).

J is TRBJ1-4 and V is TRBV19; D unclear. There are 15 residues in the CDR3. Trimming shortened V by 2 bases and J by 0 bases, and 7 bases separated the two germline ends. CDR1 LNHDA and CDR2 SQIVND come from the germline V gene (reference sequence). The CDR3 is CASSIRMSTNEKLFF. The DNA for the CDR3 is TGTGCCAGTAGTATAAGGATGTCAACTAATGAAAAACTGTTTTTT.

This clone was seen only once. CDR3 region: CASSLSPRSEVEPQHF. The CDR3 DNA reads TGTGCCAGCAGTTTATCGCCCAGGAGCGAGGTTGAGCCCCAGCATTTT. V gene TRBV27 combines with J gene TRBJ1-5; D is ambiguous. Trimming removed 0 bases from V and 8 bases from J, with 17 bases in between. The germline CDR1 and CDR2 sequences are MNHEY and SMNVEV (reference sequence). This CDR3 is 16 amino acids long.

The chain combines TRBV6-5 with TRBJ2-1, with TRBD2 as a possible D gene (5 bases). The CDR3 has 15 amino acids. V was clipped by 0 bases and J by 8 bases, with 14 bases between them. Germline CDR1 is MNHEY and CDR2 is SVGAGI. CDR3: CASSYSTTVADEQFF. The CDR3 DNA reads as TGTGCCAGCAGTTACTCGACTACGGTCGCGGATGAGCAGTTCTTC.

This chain uses TRBV28 with TRBJ2-2; TRBD1 matches 12 bases. The CDR3 has 16 amino acids. V trimming: 5 bases; J trimming: 6 bases; junction bases outside the gene matches: 7. CDR1 MDHEN and CDR2 SYDVKM come from the germline V gene. The CDR3 DNA is TGTGCCAGCAGTCCCCCGGGACAGGGGGCTGCCGGGGAGCTGTTTTTT. This gives the protein CASSPPGQGAAGELFF. The full variable domain, its missing parts supplied by reference TRBV28 and TRBJ2-2, is DVKVTQSSRYLVKRTGEKVFLECVQDMDHENMFWYRQDPGLGLRLIYFSYDVKMKEKGDIPEGYSVSREKKERFSLILESASTNQTSMYLCASSPPGQGAAGELFFGEGSRLTVL.

In regard to this clone: Other DNA sequences in the same sample also yield this CDR3. The chain couples TRBV9 to TRBJ2-1, with D maybe TRBD2 (5 bases). Between the trimmed V and J ends, which lost 0 bases and 1 base, there was a span of 8 bases. CDR3 length: 15 amino acids. Germline V gives CDR1 SGDLS, CDR2 YYNGEE. CDR3 loop: CASSVGGNSYNEQFF. CDR3 sequence (DNA): TGTGCCAGCAGCGTAGGAGGGAATTCCTACAATGAGCAGTTCTTC.

This chain joins TRBV9 and TRBJ2-4; 8 bases are shared with TRBD2. The V segment lost 3 bases and the J segment 6 bases; nucleotides outside the gene matches: 23. The CDR3 is made up of 20 amino acids. Germline loops: CDR1 SGDLS, CDR2 YYNGEE. CDR3 sequence (DNA): TGTGCCAGCAGCGACAGCACTAGCGGACTACCCGAAGGTGGGGGAAACATTCAGTACTTC. It encodes CASSDSTSGLPEGGGNIQYF.

This chain connects TRBV9 to TRBJ1-3; TRBD1 matches 8 bases. Per germline, CDR1 SGDLS and CDR2 YYNGEE. This CDR3 is built from 16 residues. With V trimmed by 3 bases and J by 0 bases, 5 bases remained unmatched. The CDR3 region is CASSGQGISSGNTIYF. DNA for the CDR3: TGTGCCAGCAGCGGACAGGGGATTTCCTCTGGAAACACCATATATTTT.

This chain links TRBV30 with TRBJ2-5; D might be TRBD2 (5 bases). Germline V gene lookup returns CDR1 GTSNPN and CDR2 SVGIG (reference sequence). CDR3 size: 13 residues. The V and J ends lost 4 bases and 2 bases respectively, with 11 bases between them. The CDR3 sequence: CAWTNGIQETQYF. CDR3 sequence (DNA): TGTGCCTGGACTAACGGGATTCAAGAGACCCAGTACTTC. Using reference TRBV30 and TRBJ2-5 for the parts outside the CDR3, the full variable domain is SQTIHQWPATLVQPVGSPLSLECTVEGTSNPNLYWYRQAAGRGLQLLFYSVGIGQISSEVPQNLSASRPQDRQFILSSKKLLLSDSGFYLCAWTNGIQETQYFGPGTRLLVL.

Remarks on this clone: The same CDR3 is also encoded by other DNA sequences in this sample. The gene calls are TRBV28 and TRBJ2-3; D unresolved. V lost 2 bases, J lost 5 bases, and 8 bases lay in between. Per germline, CDR1 MDHEN and CDR2 SYDVKM. This CDR3 is built from 13 residues. This chain's CDR3 is CASSLAARDTQYF. The CDR3 DNA is TGTGCCAGCAGTTTAGCGGCCAGAGATACGCAGTATTTT.

J is TRBJ2-5 and V is TRBV7-9; TRBD2 matches at 12 bases. The CDR3 is made up of 16 amino acids. Germline V gene data show CDR1 as SEHNR and CDR2 as FQNEAQ (reference sequence). J gave up 2 bases and V 4 bases, and 5 bases lay outside the gene matches. In nucleotides, the CDR3 is TGTGCCAGCAGCTCGCTGACTAGCGGGGGACAAGAGACCCAGTACTTC. It encodes CASSSLTSGGQETQYF.

The genes are TRBV19 and TRBJ2-7; perhaps TRBD1 as D (5 bases). CDR1 and CDR2 from the germline V gene are LNHDA and SQIVND (reference sequence). Trimming pared 5 bases from V and 3 bases from J, leaving 14 bases between. This CDR3 has 14 residues. CDR3 bases: TGTGCCAGTAGTCGGATCGACAGACACTACGAGCAGTACTTC. Protein sequence: CASSRIDRHYEQYF.

The chain uses TRBV10-3 and TRBJ2-2; D uncertain. Per the germline V gene, CDR1 is ENHRY and CDR2 is SYGVKD. Deletions cut 7 bases from V and 2 bases from J, with 11 bases between. The CDR3 consists of 14 residues. The CDR3 bases are TGTGCCATCAATCCCGGAATTAACACCGGGGAGCTGTTTTTT. Translated, it gives CAINPGINTGELFF.

The chain recombines TRBV9 with TRBJ1-4, with no clear D. The germline V and J ends were trimmed by 0 bases and 3 bases, with 12 bases remaining between them. The length of the CDR3 is 16 residues. Per germline, CDR1 SGDLS and CDR2 YYNGEE. The CDR3 sequence is CASSVGLRAANEKLFF. The CDR3 region has the DNA TGTGCCAGCAGCGTAGGATTGAGGGCGGCTAATGAAAAACTGTTTTTT.

The rearrangement links TRBV11-2 to TRBJ2-1; a possible D gene is TRBD2 (5 bases). The CDR3 consists of 17 residues. V dropped 2 bases and J dropped 0 bases, with 14 bases sitting between them. Germline CDR1 is SGHAT and CDR2 is FQNNGV. CDR3 in amino acids: CASSLFPTGVSYNEQFF. CDR3 bases: TGTGCCAGCAGCTTATTCCCCACCGGGGTCTCCTACAATGAGCAGTTCTTC.

CDR3 amino acids: CASSPPELREFNEQFF. CDR3 nucleotide sequence: TGTGCCAGCAGCCCCCCGGAGTTAAGGGAGTTCAATGAGCAGTTCTTC. The rearrangement joins TRBV7-9 to TRBJ2-1, with D perhaps TRBD2 (5 bases). Trimming removed 5 bases at V and 6 bases at J, with 20 bases between. The CDR3 is 16 residues long. Germline V CDR1 and CDR2: SEHNR, FQNEAQ (reference sequence).